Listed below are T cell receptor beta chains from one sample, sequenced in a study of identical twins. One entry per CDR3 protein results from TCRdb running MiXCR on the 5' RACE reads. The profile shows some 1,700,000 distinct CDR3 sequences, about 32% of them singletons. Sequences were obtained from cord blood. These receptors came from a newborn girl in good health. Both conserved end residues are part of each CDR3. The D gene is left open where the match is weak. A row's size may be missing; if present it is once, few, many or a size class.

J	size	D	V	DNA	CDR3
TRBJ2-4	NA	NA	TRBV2	TGTGCCAGCAGGCGACAGGACTCCTACGGGCAGTACTTC	CASRRQDSYGQYF
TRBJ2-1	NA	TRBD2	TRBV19	TGTGCCACCTCCAATGGCGTGGGACTATCCTACAATGAACAGTTCTTC	CATSNGVGLSYNEQFF
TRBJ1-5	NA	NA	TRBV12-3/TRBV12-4	TGTGCCAGCAGTAAGTGGGGTAGTGGACCAGGGCCCCAGCATTTT	CASSKWGSGPGPQHF
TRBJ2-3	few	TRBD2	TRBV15	TGTGCCACCAGCAGCAAACTTAGCGGGAGACGTTCTAGCACAGATACGCAGTATTTT	CATSSKLSGRRSSTDTQYF
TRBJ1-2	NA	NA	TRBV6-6	TGTGCCAGCAGTTACCTGGAATACTATGGCTACACCTTC	CASSYLEYYGYTF
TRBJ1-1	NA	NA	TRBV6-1	TGTGCCAGCAGTGAAGCGCCAGGTGGGGGCATGAACACTGAAGCTTTCTTT	CASSEAPGGGMNTEAFF
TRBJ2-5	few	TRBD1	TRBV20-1	TGCAGTGCTAGAGGGGACAGGGATGTTGGGTCGGGCCAAGAGACCCAGTACTTC	CSARGDRDVGSGQETQYF
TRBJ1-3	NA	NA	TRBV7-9	TGTGCCAGCAGCTTATTCGGGAGAACACGAAACACCATATATTTT	CASSLFGRTRNTIYF
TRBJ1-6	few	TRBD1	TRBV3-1	TGTGCCAGCAGCCATAGGACAGGGGGTAATTCACCCCTCCACTTT	CASSHRTGGNSPLHF
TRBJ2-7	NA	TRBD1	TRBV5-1	TGCGCCAGCAGCTTGGTCCCGGACAGGGCCTACGAGCAGTACTTC	CASSLVPDRAYEQYF
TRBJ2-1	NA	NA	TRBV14	TGTGCCAGCAGCCAAGGGTTGATCTGGAGGAGGTGGGGCAATGAGCAGTTCTTC	CASSQGLIWRRWGNEQFF
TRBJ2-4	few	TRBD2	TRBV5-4	TGTGCCAGCAGCTTAAGCGGGGGGGCCCTCGGAAACATTCAGTACTTC	CASSLSGGALGNIQYF
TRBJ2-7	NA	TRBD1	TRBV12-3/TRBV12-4	TGTGCCAGCAGTCCCGGACAGGGGGCGAACAATGAGCAGTACTTC	CASSPGQGANNEQYF
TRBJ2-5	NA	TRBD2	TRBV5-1	TGCGCCAGCAGCCTAAAGCGGGGCAGACAAGAGACCCAGTACTTC	CASSLKRGRQETQYF
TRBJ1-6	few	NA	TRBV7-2	TGTGCCAGCAGCTTAGGGAGGGCTGCCTATAATTCACCCCTCCACTTT	CASSLGRAAYNSPLHF
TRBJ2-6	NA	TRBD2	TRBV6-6	TGTGCCAGCAGTCACGGGGGGGCTGGGGCCAACGTCCTGACTTTC	CASSHGGAGANVLTF
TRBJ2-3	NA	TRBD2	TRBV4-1	TGCGCCAGCAGATCCCGTGGGCAGAGGGAGGGCATCGCAGATACGCAGTATTTT	CASRSRGQREGIADTQYF
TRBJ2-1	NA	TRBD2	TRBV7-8	TGTGCCAGCAGCTTAGACCCCCCGACTAGCGGGAGTTTCAATGAGCAGTTCTTC	CASSLDPPTSGSFNEQFF
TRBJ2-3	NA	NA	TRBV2	TGTGCCACTAGTAGCGGCGGGGCAGCAGATACGCAGTATTTT	CATSSGGAADTQYF
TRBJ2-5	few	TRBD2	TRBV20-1	TGCAGTGCTAGTGAAGACGGGGGGAGAGAGACCCAGTACTTC	CSASEDGGRETQYF
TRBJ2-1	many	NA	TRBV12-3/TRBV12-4	TGTGCCAGCAGTTTTCAGGGCGGGACGCAGTTCTTC	CASSFQGGTQFF
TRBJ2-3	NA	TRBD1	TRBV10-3	TGTGCCATCAGGCCCGGGACAGACACAGATACGCAGTATTTT	CAIRPGTDTDTQYF
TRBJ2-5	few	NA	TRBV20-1	TGCAGTGCTAGAGATTTAGGGCTAGTTGAGCAGTACTTC	CSARDLGLVEQYF
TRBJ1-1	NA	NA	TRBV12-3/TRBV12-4	TGTGCCAGCAGTTTATATGAAGCTTTCTTT	CASSLYEAFF
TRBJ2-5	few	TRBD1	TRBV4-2	TGTGCCAGCAGCCCCGGGACAGTTTACCAAGAGACCCAGTACTTC	CASSPGTVYQETQYF
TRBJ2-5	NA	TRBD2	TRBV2	TGTGCCAGCAGTGGTAAGGGACTAGCGTTGGAGACCCAGTACTTC	CASSGKGLALETQYF
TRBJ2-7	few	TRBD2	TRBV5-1	TGCGCCAGCAGCCCGGGACTAGCGGGAGAAATTTTCTCCGAGCAGTACTTC	CASSPGLAGEIFSEQYF
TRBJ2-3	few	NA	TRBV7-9	TGTGCCAGCAGCTCCTGGGACTCTCCAGATACGCAGTATTTT	CASSSWDSPDTQYF
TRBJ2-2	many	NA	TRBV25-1	TGTGCCAGCAGTGAGGGGGCCGGGGAGCTGTTTTTT	CASSEGAGELFF
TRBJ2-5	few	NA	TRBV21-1	TGTGCCAGCAGCAAAGGGGCCCAGGTCGAATACCAAGAGACCCAGTACTTC	CASSKGAQVEYQETQYF
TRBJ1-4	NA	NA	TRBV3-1	TGTGCCAGCAGCCAAAGGACAGCTAATGAAAAACTGTTTTTT	CASSQRTANEKLFF
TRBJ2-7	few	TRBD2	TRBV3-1	TGTGCCAGCAGCCAAGCTAGCGGGAGTTTCTACGAGCAGTACTTC	CASSQASGSFYEQYF
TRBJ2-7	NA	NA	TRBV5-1	TGCGCCAGCAGCTTGGCCCCTAATGGAGGTCCCGGGCGAGGGTTTAACCACGAGCAGTACTTC	CASSLAPNGGPGRGFNHEQYF
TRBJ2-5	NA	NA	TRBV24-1	TGTGCCACCAGTGATTCGACGAAGGGATTTTCCCAAGAGACCCAGTACTTC	CATSDSTKGFSQETQYF
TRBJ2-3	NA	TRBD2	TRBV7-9	TGTGCCAGCAGCTTGAGGACTAGCTTTTTGGGTACGCAGTATTTT	CASSLRTSFLGTQYF
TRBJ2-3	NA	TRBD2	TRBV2	TGTGCCAGCAGACCAACTAGCGGGGGGGCGTCAAGGACGCAGTATTTT	CASRPTSGGASRTQYF
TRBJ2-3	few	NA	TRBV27	TGTGCCAGCAGTTTATACGGGATAGAGACAGATACGCAGTATTTT	CASSLYGIETDTQYF
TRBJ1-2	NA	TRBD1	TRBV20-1	TGCAGTGCCAGGACAGGGGGTCCTACTAACTATGGCTACACCTTC	CSARTGGPTNYGYTF
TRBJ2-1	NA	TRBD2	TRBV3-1	TGTGCCAGCAGCCAGAGATTACCAACGGGAGGCCCTACGAATGAGCAGTTCTTC	CASSQRLPTGGPTNEQFF
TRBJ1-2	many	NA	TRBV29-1	TGCAGCGTTGCTCTCAGGAGCTATGGCTACACCTTC	CSVALRSYGYTF
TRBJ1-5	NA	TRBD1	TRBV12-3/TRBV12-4	TGTGCCAGTGGTCCGGGACAGAGGAATCAGCCCCAGCATTTT	CASGPGQRNQPQHF
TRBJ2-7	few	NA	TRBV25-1	TGTGCCAGCAGACCTAGGGCACCCTCCTACGAGCAGTACTTC	CASRPRAPSYEQYF
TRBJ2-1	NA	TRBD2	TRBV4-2	TGTGCCAGCAGCCAAGATCGGCGACTAGCGGGGGGTTACAATGAGCAGTTCTTC	CASSQDRRLAGGYNEQFF
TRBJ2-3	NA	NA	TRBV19	TGTGCCAGTAGTATGTCACTAGATACGCAGTATTTT	CASSMSLDTQYF
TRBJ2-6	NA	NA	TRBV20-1	TGCAGTGCTAGAAAGGCCTCTGGGGCCAACGTCCTGACTTTC	CSARKASGANVLTF
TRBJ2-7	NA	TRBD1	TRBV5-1	TGCGCCAGCAGCTTGGAAGACAGGGGGTACGAGCAGTACTTC	CASSLEDRGYEQYF
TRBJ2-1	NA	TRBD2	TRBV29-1	TGCAGCGTTGGAGTGGGAGGGATCTACAATGAGCAGTTCTTC	CSVGVGGIYNEQFF
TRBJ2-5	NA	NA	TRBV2	TGTACCAGCGGACTCGCTCAAGAGACCCAGTACTTC	CTSGLAQETQYF
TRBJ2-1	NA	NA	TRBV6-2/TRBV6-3	TGTGCCAGCAGCCGGGACCGGCCGACTGGGACCCAGTTCTTC	CASSRDRPTGTQFF
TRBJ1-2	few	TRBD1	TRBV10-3	TGTGCCATCAGTGAGCCGGACAGGGGGAGGCATGGCTACACCTTC	CAISEPDRGRHGYTF
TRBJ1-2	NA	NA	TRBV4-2	TGTGCCAGCAGCCAAGAACGGCAGCTGGGAAGCTATGGCTACACCTTC	CASSQERQLGSYGYTF
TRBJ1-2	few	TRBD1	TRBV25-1	TGTGCCAGCAGTGTGAAGGGGGCGAAGGGTGGCTACACCTTC	CASSVKGAKGGYTF
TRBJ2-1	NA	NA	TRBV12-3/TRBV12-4	TGTGCCAGCAGGTCCGGGGGAGGGCAGTTCTTC	CASRSGGGQFF
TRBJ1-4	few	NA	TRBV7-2	TGTGCCAGCAGTAAAAGAGGTTGGGATGAAAAACTGTTTTTT	CASSKRGWDEKLFF
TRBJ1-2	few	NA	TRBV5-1	TGCGCCAGCAGCGCCAACGGGACCTATTATGGCTACACCTTC	CASSANGTYYGYTF